The 28 T cell receptor beta chains presented below share a single source sample, sequenced in a study of CD8 T cells in ankylosing spondylitis. TCRdb itself ran the 5' RACE reads through MiXCR, one entry per CDR3 protein. The sample lists 200,000 or so distinct CDR3 sequences, about an eighth occurring once. Sequencing was done on a sample of blood, either unsorted or a sorted T cell fraction (not recorded which). All receptors come from a female donor with ankylosing spondylitis or in good health (not recorded which).

The sample holds many counts of this clonotype. The chain joins TRBV20-1 to TRBJ2-7, with 8 positions matching TRBD2. The germline V gene encodes CDR1 DFQATT and CDR2 SNEGSKA (reference sequence). The V gene end was trimmed by 4 bases and the J gene end by 0 bases; junction bases not matched to a gene: 5. There are 14 residues in the CDR3. The CDR3 spells CSANGGGSSYEQYF. For the CDR3, the DNA is TGCAGTGCTAACGGGGGGGGTAGCTCCTACGAGCAGTACTTC.

This clonotype was detected many times. This chain's CDR3 is CASSSDRLDWATNEKLFF. For the CDR3, the DNA is TGTGCCAGCAGCTCGGACAGGTTGGATTGGGCAACTAATGAAAAACTGTTTTTT. The V call is TRBV11-1, the J call TRBJ1-4; 7 bases are shared with TRBD1. CDR1 SGHAT and CDR2 FQDESV come from the germline V gene (reference sequence). The V and J ends lost 4 bases and 0 bases, in that order; junction bases with no gene match: 11. CDR3 length: 18 residues.

The chain links TRBV24-1 to TRBJ2-3; weak D call: TRBD1 (5 bases). The CDR3 spans 17 residues. V lost 7 bases and J 0 bases, leaving 19 bases between the germline ends. Germline CDR1 and CDR2: KGHDR and SFDVKD. The CDR3 DNA follows: TGTGCCACCAGCGTAACGCCGAGACAGTCGAGCACAGATACGCAGTATTTT. Its translation is CATSVTPRQSSTDTQYF.

This clonotype showed up many times. The rearrangement uses TRBV5-1 and TRBJ1-4, with TRBD1 identical over 8 bases. CDR1 SGHRS and CDR2 YFSETQ come from the germline V gene. CDR3 length equals 15 residues. The trim removed 0 bases at V and 6 bases at J, leaving 4 bases unmatched. The CDR3 loop is CASSLAGQGYEKLFF. CDR3 in DNA: TGCGCCAGCAGCTTGGCAGGACAGGGATATGAAAAACTGTTTTTT.

V is TRBV20-1 and J is TRBJ2-3; 9 nucleotides match TRBD1. Unmatched junction bases numbered 16, after V lost 6 bases and J lost 6 bases. The germline CDR1 and CDR2 sequences are DFQATT and SNEGSKA (reference sequence). The CDR3 has 16 amino acids. The CDR3, as DNA: TGCAGTGCCCCCCCCGGGACAGGGATCCCTATCGATACGCAGTATTTT. This encodes CSAPPGTGIPIDTQYF.

This clonotype was counted at least ten times. The V call is TRBV7-9, the J call TRBJ2-1; no clear D gene. The germline gives CDR1 SEHNR, CDR2 FQNEAQ (reference sequence). With 3 bases removed from V and 1 base from J, the gap between germline ends came to 7 bases. This CDR3 has 14 amino acids. CDR3 amino acids: CASSFPPSYNEQFF. The CDR3 nucleotides are TGTGCCAGCAGCTTCCCACCTTCCTACAATGAGCAGTTCTTC. The whole variable domain, filled in from reference TRBV7-9 and TRBJ2-1, reads DTGVSQNPRHKITKRGQNVTFRCDPISEHNRLYWYRQTLGQGPEFLTYFQNEAQLEKSRLLSDRFSAERPKGSFSTLEIQRTEQGDSAMYLCASSFPPSYNEQFFGPGTRLTVL.

This chain connects TRBV7-3 to TRBJ2-1; TRBD1 or TRBD2 may be the D gene (5 bases each). Germline V gene lookup returns CDR1 SGHTA and CDR2 FQGTGA. V lost 5 bases to trimming and J lost 13 bases, with 18 bases between them. The CDR3 totals 13 residues. DNA for the CDR3: TGTGCCAGCAGCCCTGCGACCAGGGACGGACAGTTCTTC. This encodes CASSPATRDGQFF. Looking up the rest from reference TRBV7-3 and TRBJ2-1 gives the full variable domain: GAGVSQTPSNKVTEKGKYVELRCDPISGHTALYWYRQSLGQGPEFLIYFQGTGAADDSGLPNDRFFAVRPEGSVSTLKIQRTERGDSAVYLCASSPATRDGQFFGPGTRLTVL.

This chain connects TRBV24-1 to TRBJ2-5; D ambiguous. Trimming pared 3 bases from V and 3 bases from J, leaving 10 bases between. Germline CDR1 is KGHDR and CDR2 is SFDVKD. The CDR3 is made up of 14 amino acids. CDR3 in amino acids: CATSDPDGKETQYF. CDR3 nucleotides: TGTGCCACCAGTGATCCGGACGGTAAAGAGACCCAGTACTTC.

The chain combines TRBV30 with TRBJ2-2, with a possible D match to TRBD2 (5 bases). CDR1 is GTSNPN and CDR2 is SVGIG in the germline V gene (reference sequence). The ends were cut back, 5 bases at V and 7 bases at J, with 11 bases in the middle. This CDR3 region has 12 residues. The chain's CDR3 is CAWHSGGGELFF. In DNA, the CDR3 is TGTGCCTGGCATTCCGGAGGCGGGGAGCTGTTTTTT.

A few counts support this clonotype. DNA for the CDR3: TGTGCCAGCAGCCCTGACAGCAATTCCTATGGCTACACCTTC. Residues: CASSPDSNSYGYTF. This chain uses TRBV7-2 with TRBJ1-2; D perhaps matches TRBD1 (5 bases). V was shortened by 5 bases and J by 4 bases, with 14 bases between the two germline ends. Germline lookup yields CDR1 SGHTA and CDR2 FQGNSA. The CDR3 runs 14 residues.

The chain recombines TRBV12-3 or TRBV12-4 with TRBJ2-5; 8 bases map to TRBD1. With V trimmed by 7 bases and J by 2 bases, 9 bases remained unmatched. CDR3 length equals 15 residues. CDR3 in amino acids: CASTIGQGRQETQYF. For the CDR3, the DNA is TGTGCCAGCACCATAGGACAGGGTCGGCAAGAGACCCAGTACTTC.

This clonotype was seen a handful of times. The CDR3 coding sequence is TGCAGTGCTAGAGATTCTGGGACGCTGTGGGTGAATGAGCAGTTCTTC. Protein sequence: CSARDSGTLWVNEQFF. J is TRBJ2-1 and V is TRBV20-1; D could derive from TRBD1 or TRBD2 (5 bases each). CDR1 is DFQATT and CDR2 is SNEGSKA in the germline V gene (reference sequence). V was clipped by 0 bases and J by 7 bases, with 19 bases between them. The CDR3 totals 16 residues.

The sample holds many counts of this clonotype. The chain employs TRBV5-6 and TRBJ2-5; 7 bases line up with TRBD2. Germline V lookup: CDR1 SGHDT, CDR2 YYEEEE. The CDR3 sequence is 16 residues long. The V gene end was trimmed by 2 bases and the J gene end by 4 bases; junction bases not matched to a gene: 11. CDR3 region: CASSFSGREGRETQYF. The CDR3 DNA reads TGTGCCAGCAGCTTTTCAGGCAGGGAGGGCAGAGAGACCCAGTACTTC.

This clonotype was observed many times. The chain links TRBV20-1 to TRBJ2-3; possible D gene TRBD2, 6 bases. The V end was cut by 3 bases, the J end by 0 bases, with 10 bases between. The CDR3 covers 14 residues. Germline V gene sequence: CDR1 DFQATT, CDR2 SNEGSKA (reference sequence). The CDR3 spells CSASGGTSTDTQYF. The CDR3 nucleotides read TGCAGTGCTAGTGGCGGGACTAGCACAGATACGCAGTATTTT.

This clonotype came up many times. The chain carries TRBV4-3 and TRBJ1-4; D gene unclear. Trimming took off 0 bases at V and 8 bases at J, with 16 bases between the two ends. Germline V CDR1 and CDR2: LGHNA, YSLEER. The CDR3 loop spans 16 amino acids. The CDR3 coding sequence is TGCGCCAGCAGCCAAGAGGGGAGTTGGCTTAAAGAAAAACTGTTTTTT. Its protein product is CASSQEGSWLKEKLFF.

Only a few counts were recorded for this clonotype. The chain couples TRBV3-1 to TRBJ1-1; D not resolved. The ends were cut back, 1 base at V and 2 bases at J, with 8 bases in the middle. Germline CDR1 reads LGHDT; CDR2 reads YNNKEL (reference sequence). This CDR3 spans 14 amino acids. The CDR3 protein is CASSQGSVNTEAFF. DNA for the CDR3: TGTGCCAGCAGCCAAGGTTCCGTTAACACTGAAGCTTTCTTT.

The genes are TRBV12-3 or TRBV12-4 and TRBJ2-1; TRBD2 matches at 7 bases. This CDR3 is built from 19 residues. Trimming removed 2 bases from V and 4 bases from J; junction bases left unmatched: 17. The DNA of the CDR3 is TGTGCCAGCAGTTTACAACCCCTTGCATTAGCGGGCATTTACAATGAGCAGTTCTTC. Translation: CASSLQPLALAGIYNEQFF.

To note about this clonotype: This may stem from a read error, because a much larger clone lies one nucleotide away. This chain joins TRBV5-4 and TRBJ1-2, with 9 bases matching TRBD1. This CDR3 spans 17 amino acids. CDR1 and CDR2 (germline): SGHNT, YYREEE (reference sequence). The CDR3 is CASSLVTGGSGDQGSTF. Written as DNA, the CDR3 is TGTGCCAGCAGCTTGGTGACAGGGGGGTCAGGGGATCAAGGCTCCACCTTC.

At least ten counts were recorded for this clonotype. The chain recombines TRBV11-3 with TRBJ2-2; D assignment may be TRBD1 or TRBD2 (5 bases each). The CDR3 length is 15 residues. Trimming left V 7 bases short and J 1 base short, with 13 bases between. Germline V gives CDR1 SGHNT, CDR2 YENEEA. The CDR3 here is CASKEGLGNTGELFF. For the CDR3, the DNA is TGTGCCAGCAAAGAGGGGCTGGGGAACACCGGGGAGCTGTTTTTT.

J is TRBJ2-1 and V is TRBV7-9; possible D gene TRBD2, 5 bases. Germline V gene lookup returns CDR1 SEHNR and CDR2 FQNEAQ (reference sequence). V was cut by 0 bases and J by 8 bases, with 8 bases left in between. The CDR3 has 13 residues. CDR3 residues: CASSLAGSDEQFF. The DNA for the CDR3 is TGTGCCAGCAGCTTAGCGGGGAGCGATGAGCAGTTCTTC.

This clonotype was counted ten times or more. As DNA, the CDR3 is TGCAGCGTTGACGAGGGGATAGATACGCAGTATTTT. Translating it yields CSVDEGIDTQYF. The V and J genes are TRBV29-1 and TRBJ2-3; D could derive from TRBD1 or TRBD2 (5 bases each). The CDR3 has 12 residues. Trimming took off 3 bases at V and 5 bases at J, with 9 bases between the two ends. Looked up from germline, CDR1 is SQVTM and CDR2 is ANQGSEA.

This clonotype was counted a few times. This rearrangement joins TRBV14 to TRBJ2-7; 9 nucleotides agree with TRBD2. This CDR3 is built from 16 residues. Looked up from germline, CDR1 is SGHDN and CDR2 is FVKESK. The trim removed 6 bases at V and 4 bases at J, leaving 13 bases unmatched. As DNA, the CDR3 is TGTGCCAGCAGACCGGGACTAGCTGGTTCGAAATACGAGCAGTACTTC. As protein: CASRPGLAGSKYEQYF.

This clonotype was found many times. The rearrangement joins TRBV2 to TRBJ1-4; D gene unclear. The V and J ends lost 6 bases and 8 bases respectively, with 10 bases between them. Germline V gives CDR1 SNHLY, CDR2 FYNNEI. The CDR3 spans 12 residues. The CDR3 sequence is CASRWDVEKLFF. The DNA of the CDR3 is TGTGCCAGCAGGTGGGATGTCGAAAAACTGTTTTTT. The full variable domain, with the rest looked up from reference TRBV2 and TRBJ1-4, is EPEVTQTPSHQVTQMGQEVILRCVPISNHLYFYWYRQILGQKVEFLVSFYNNEISEKSEIFDDQFSVERPDGSNFTLKIRSTKLEDSAMYFCASRWDVEKLFFGSGTQLSVL.

This clonotype was counted only a few times. V is TRBV30 and J is TRBJ1-5; maybe TRBD1 (6 bases). CDR1 is GTSNPN, CDR2 SVGIG, per germline (reference sequence). This CDR3 spans 15 amino acids. V lost 1 base and J lost 4, with 14 bases in between. The CDR3 loop is CAWSGHRDKNQPQHF. The CDR3 nucleotides are TGTGCCTGGAGTGGGCACCGGGACAAGAATCAGCCCCAGCATTTT.

In the case of this clonotype: Given a much more abundant clone one base away, this may be a read error. The genes are TRBV4-1 and TRBJ2-5; D might be TRBD2 (5 bases). Germline V gene lookup returns CDR1 MGHRA and CDR2 YSYEKL. The CDR3 is 14 residues long. Trimming shortened V by 4 bases and J by 4 bases, and 13 bases separated the two germline ends. The CDR3 spells CASSLNERRETQYF. DNA for the CDR3: TGCGCCAGCAGCCTAAACGAGCGGCGAGAGACCCAGTACTTC.

This clonotype was detected many times. V gene TRBV7-2 combines with J gene TRBJ2-2; D unclear. The CDR3 covers 14 residues. CDR1 SGHTA and CDR2 FQGNSA come from the germline V gene. Trimming took 6 bases from V and 7 from J, leaving 15 bases between them. The CDR3 region is CASSRIQFSGELFF. The CDR3, as DNA: TGTGCCAGCAGTCGTATACAGTTCAGCGGGGAGCTGTTTTTT. The full variable domain, its missing parts supplied by reference TRBV7-2 and TRBJ2-2, is GAGVSQSPSNKVTEKGKDVELRCDPISGHTALYWYRQSLGQGLEFLIYFQGNSAPDKSGLPSDRFSAERTGGSVSTLTIQRTQQEDSAVYLCASSRIQFSGELFFGEGSRLTVL.

The sample holds many counts of this clonotype. The chain employs TRBV29-1 and TRBJ2-3; no firm D call. Trimming removed 4 bases from V and 1 base from J, with 12 bases in between. CDR1 SQVTM and CDR2 ANQGSEA come from the germline V gene. CDR3 length: 14 residues. The CDR3 loop is CSVGVLGGTDTQYF. In DNA form, the CDR3 reads TGCAGCGTTGGGGTCCTAGGAGGCACAGATACGCAGTATTTT.

This clonotype was seen at least ten times. This chain links TRBV20-1 with TRBJ1-6; weak D call: TRBD1 (5 bases). CDR1 and CDR2 from the germline V gene are DFQATT and SNEGSKA (reference sequence). The CDR3 is 14 residues long. The V and J ends lost 6 bases and 8 bases respectively, with 17 bases between them. The CDR3 loop reads CSAHTGGVYSPLHF. The CDR3 DNA is TGCAGTGCCCACACAGGAGGGGTATATTCACCCCTCCACTTT.